This T cell receptor (beta chain) was obtained from a study of OX40 agonist ivuxolimab in advanced cancers. For the study at large: Those treated in dose escalation had hepatocellular carcinoma, melanoma, renal cell cancer or head and neck cancer. Regarding the study as a whole: Clonal expansion was seen in CD4+ and CD8+ blood T cells by week 6 at 0.1 to 3.0 mg/kg.

Sequenced by immunoSEQ multiplex PCR; TCRdb stores in-frame clones only, minus some. This sample has about 93,000 clones, with approximately 89% found just once. About this clone itself: What it recognizes is unknown.

The germline V gene encodes CDR1 SGHNT and CDR2 YENEEA. The CDR3 length is 13 residues. V shed 1 base and J shed 5 bases, with 3 bases lying between them. Prior autoimmune disease or systemic immunosuppression barred patients. This chain links TRBV11-3 with TRBJ2-6; no definite D call. The clonotype was recovered from an adult with an advanced solid tumor such as melanoma, head and neck, liver or kidney cancer. The sequencing here drew on CD4+ or CD8+ T cells sorted from blood, taken in a trial of the OX40 agonist ivuxolimab. CDR3 nucleotides: TGTGCCAGCAGCTTAGGGCGGGCCAACGTCCTGACTTTC. Translated: CASSLGRANVLTF.